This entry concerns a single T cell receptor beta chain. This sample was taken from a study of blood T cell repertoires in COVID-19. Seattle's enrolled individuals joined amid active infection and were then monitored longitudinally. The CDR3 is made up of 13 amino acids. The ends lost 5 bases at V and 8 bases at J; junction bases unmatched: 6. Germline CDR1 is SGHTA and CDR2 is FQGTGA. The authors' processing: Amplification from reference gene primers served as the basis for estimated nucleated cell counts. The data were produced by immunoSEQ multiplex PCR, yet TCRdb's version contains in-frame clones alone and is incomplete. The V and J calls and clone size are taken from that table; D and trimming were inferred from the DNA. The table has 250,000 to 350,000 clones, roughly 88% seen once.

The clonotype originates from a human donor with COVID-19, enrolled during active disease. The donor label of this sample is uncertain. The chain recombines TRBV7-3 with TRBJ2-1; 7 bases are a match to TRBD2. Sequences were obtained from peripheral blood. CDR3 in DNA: TGTGCCAGCAGCCAAACGAGCGGGGATGAGCAGTTCTTC. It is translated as CASSQTSGDEQFF.